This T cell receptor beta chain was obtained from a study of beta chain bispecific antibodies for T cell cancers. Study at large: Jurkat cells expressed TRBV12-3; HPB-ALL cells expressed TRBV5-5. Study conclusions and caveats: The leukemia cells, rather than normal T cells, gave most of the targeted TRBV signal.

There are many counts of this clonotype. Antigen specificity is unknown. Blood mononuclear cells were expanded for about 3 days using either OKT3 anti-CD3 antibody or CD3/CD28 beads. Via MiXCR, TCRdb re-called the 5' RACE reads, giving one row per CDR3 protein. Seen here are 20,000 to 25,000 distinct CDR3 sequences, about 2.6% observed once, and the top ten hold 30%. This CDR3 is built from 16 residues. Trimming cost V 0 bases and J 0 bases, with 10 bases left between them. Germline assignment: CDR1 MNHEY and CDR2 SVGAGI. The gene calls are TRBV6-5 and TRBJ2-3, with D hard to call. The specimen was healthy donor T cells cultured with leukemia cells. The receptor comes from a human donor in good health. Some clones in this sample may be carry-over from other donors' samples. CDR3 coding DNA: TGTGCCAGCAGTTACTCGACTTGGGGTAGCACAGATACGCAGTATTTT. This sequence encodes CASSYSTWGSTDTQYF.